These T cell receptor beta chains were read from a single sample in a study of blood T cell repertoires in COVID-19. The data were produced by immunoSEQ multiplex PCR, yet TCRdb's version contains in-frame clones alone and is incomplete. Of approximately 69,000 clones detected, around 91% appear once; the ten largest clones hold approximately 5.8%. Sequenced input: peripheral blood. The receptors shown here come from a man aged 45-65 years with acute or convalescent COVID-19. The conserved cysteine and the conserved F or W are not part of the CDR3 here. Each record gives: J gene, D gene, V gene, CDR3 protein. A D gene is named only where the DNA matches it firmly.

TRBJ2-1	.	TRBV27	ASSPTLSSYNEQF
TRBJ2-2	TRBD2	TRBV5-1	ASSLALTGGNTGELF
TRBJ1-2	.	TRBV6-5	ASPQLSSNYGYT
TRBJ1-1	.	TRBV30	AWSVGRGAFGAF
TRBJ2-1	TRBD1	TRBV10-3	AISESGQGAINEQF
TRBJ2-5	.	TRBV14	ASSQDWETQY
TRBJ2-1	TRBD1	TRBV24-1	ATSAPGTGVGYNEQF
TRBJ1-5	TRBD1	TRBV7-2	ASSRQGDQPQH
TRBJ2-6	TRBD1	TRBV29-1	SVVGRGSGANVLT
TRBJ2-7	TRBD1	TRBV9	ASSASGQMRQY
TRBJ1-4	.	TRBV3-1/TRBV3-2	ASSQVGLFGQINEKLF
TRBJ1-1	.	TRBV7-2	ASSGGAATEAF
TRBJ1-2	.	TRBV10-3	AISVGPDLYGYT
TRBJ1-3	TRBD1	TRBV6-1	ASSEVQIGTGWRGNTIY
TRBJ2-7	.	TRBV5-1	ASSLSGAYYEQY
TRBJ2-5	TRBD2	TRBV6-5	ASVSSGTETQY
TRBJ2-5	.	TRBV10-3	AITVDSKETQY
TRBJ1-1	.	TRBV2	ASSEREGTEAF
TRBJ2-2	TRBD2	TRBV12-3/TRBV12-4	ASSSAGGSRF
TRBJ1-6	.	TRBV6-6	ASKRNRDSPLH
TRBJ2-5	TRBD1	TRBV15	ATSRPGQGPIGTQY
TRBJ2-7	.	TRBV19	ASSIGGRYEQY
TRBJ2-5	.	TRBV15	ATSRVGGAEETQY
TRBJ2-5	.	TRBV7-8	ASSLERIGVRGRYKETQY
TRBJ1-1	.	TRBV6-4	ASSERRGTEAF
TRBJ2-7	TRBD2	TRBV20-1	SASKAGGLGYEQY
TRBJ2-6	.	TRBV4-1	ASSPTGRGDNVLT
TRBJ1-6	TRBD1	TRBV6-5	ASSPDRGNSPLH
TRBJ2-3	TRBD2	TRBV20-1	SASYVGQGLGLAGGPGADTQY
TRBJ2-3	TRBD1	TRBV6-4	ATGTGGTDTQY
TRBJ2-7	TRBD1	TRBV6-5	ASKTTGTANYEQY
TRBJ1-3	TRBD1	TRBV15	ATTKGQGQGNTIY
TRBJ1-1	TRBD1	TRBV19	ASSAHVRTGGNEAF
TRBJ2-1	.	TRBV5-1	ASSLAQSYNEQF
TRBJ2-2	TRBD2	TRBV9	ASSVGAGAPGELF
TRBJ2-5	.	TRBV5-1	ASSSQQETQY
TRBJ1-5	TRBD1	TRBV10-2	ASSKLGQGLYQPQH
TRBJ2-1	.	TRBV15	ATSRDQGGVYNEQF
TRBJ2-1	TRBD2	TRBV18	ASSPARTSGSSEQF
TRBJ1-1	TRBD1	TRBV5-4	ASSLGLGTGGTEAF
TRBJ2-7	TRBD2	TRBV7-9	ASSPLPGGAYEQY
TRBJ1-6	TRBD1	TRBV6-6	ASSYSGTGDTPLH
TRBJ2-1	TRBD2	TRBV11-2	ASNTGHGGRVQF
TRBJ2-3	TRBD1	TRBV7-2	ASSRQDRGPTDTQY
TRBJ1-3	.	TRBV9	ASSVVPGGTSGNTIY
TRBJ2-5	TRBD2	TRBV7-8	ASSARLAGLQETQY
TRBJ2-3	TRBD1	TRBV9	ASSVAVTGGQD
TRBJ2-4	TRBD2	TRBV5-6	ASSGGAKSKNIQY
TRBJ2-7	TRBD2	TRBV6-5	ASSYSGLAETYEQY
TRBJ2-2	.	TRBV24-1	ATSDSPAAGELF
TRBJ1-3	TRBD1	TRBV29-1	SVVTGASSGNTIY
TRBJ2-2	TRBD2	TRBV27	ASSTPTSGNTGELF
TRBJ2-7	.	TRBV30	AWSAGTFNDEQY